This T cell receptor (beta chain) was captured by sequencing in a study of shared clonotypes between healthy human individuals. Findings of the study overall: Memory subsets had estimated richness that was generally smaller than that of naive subsets.

Only in-frame clones appear in the TCRdb table, and some are missing; sequencing was by immunoSEQ multiplex PCR. The table records 1,400,000 or so clones, 97% to 99% of them present only once. Negatively enriched CD4+ T cells were divided by CD45RA into naive and memory. Concerning this clone itself: Antigen unknown.

The CDR3 length is 17 residues. V lost 4 bases, J lost 0 bases, and 4 bases stayed unmatched. The germline gives CDR1 LGHNA, CDR2 YSLEER. The clonotype comes from a man aged 25-45 years in good health. What was sequenced was naive CD4+ T cells sorted from blood. As for subset: CD45RA+ positively selected. This sequence joins TRBV4-3 and TRBJ2-1, with 12 bases fitting TRBD2. CDR3 sequence reads: CASSLTTSGSSYNEQFF. CDR3 DNA: TGCGCCAGCAGCCTAACGACTAGCGGGAGCTCCTACAATGAGCAGTTCTTC.